This record concerns one TCR beta chain sequence. Its antigen is not yet known. It has no much larger one-base neighbor in the sample; base qualities were not kept. The CDR3, cysteine through phenylalanine, is 13 amino acids long. Only the CDR3 DNA is retained, 39 bases long and in frame from the first base. Trimming takes 6 bases from V and 3 bases from J, and the germline ends sit 10 bases apart. Looking up the germline V gene (reference sequence) yields CDR1 MNHEY and CDR2 SMNVEV. The data derive from a study of control samples from healthy donors and cancer patients (TCRdb year 2020). Library preparation employed the immunoSEQ multiplex PCR assay. In its TCRdb copy, this immuneACCESS table keeps in-frame sequences only and misses some clones. Where compared with another copy, unresolved V genes explain less than half of these, and the others have no known cause. The sample table records about 410,000 clones; 80% to 95% of these occur just once. The leading ten clones occupy just under 6.5% of the sample.

Input material: PBMCs. Here the chain combines TRBV27 and TRBJ2-3; no D gene is confidently identified. The clonotype originates from a man in his forties with head and neck cancer. The DNA sequence is as follows: TGTGCCAGCAGGCTTGGTAGTACAGATACGCAGTATTTT. Its amino acids are CASRLGSTDTQYF.